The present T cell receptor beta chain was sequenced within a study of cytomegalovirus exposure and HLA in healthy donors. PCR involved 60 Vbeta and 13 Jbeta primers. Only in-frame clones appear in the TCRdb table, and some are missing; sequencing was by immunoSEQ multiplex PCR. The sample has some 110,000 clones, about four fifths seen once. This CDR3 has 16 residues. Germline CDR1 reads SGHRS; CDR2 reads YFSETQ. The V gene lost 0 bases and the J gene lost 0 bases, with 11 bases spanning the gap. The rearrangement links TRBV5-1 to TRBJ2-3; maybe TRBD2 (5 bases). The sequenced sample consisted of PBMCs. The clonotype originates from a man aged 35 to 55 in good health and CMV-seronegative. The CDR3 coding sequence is TGCGCCAGCAGCTTGGATGTGGACTGGAGCACAGATACGCAGTATTTT. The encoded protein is CASSLDVDWSTDTQYF. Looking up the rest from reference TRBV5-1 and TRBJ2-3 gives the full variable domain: KAGVTQTPRYLIKTRGQQVTLSCSPISGHRSVSWYQQTPGQGLQFLFEYFSETQRNKGNFPGRFSGRQFSNSRSEMNVSTLELGDSALYLCASSLDVDWSTDTQYFGPGTRLTVL.